The 21 T cell receptor beta chains below all came from one sample that was sequenced in a study of blood T cell repertoires in COVID-19. Profiled with immunoSEQ multiplex PCR; TCRdb holds only in-frame clones, not every one. Among 540,000 or so clones listed, roughly 91% were seen once. The sample consisted of peripheral blood. These receptors all stem from a woman between 45 and 65 years old with COVID-19, enrolled during active disease.

The V and J genes are TRBV6-5 and TRBJ1-2; 10 bases are shared with TRBD1. Germline V gene sequence: CDR1 MNHEY, CDR2 SVGAGI. The CDR3 totals 14 residues. After removal of 6 bases from V and 8 bases from J, the junction contained 9 bases not matched to a gene. CDR3 DNA sequence: TGTGCCAGCAGCTATCGACAGGGGGCTAACGGCTACACCTTC. Residues: CASSYRQGANGYTF.

CDR3 in amino acids: CASSVLQGVGNQPQHF. The CDR3 DNA is TGTGCCAGCAGTGTACTACAGGGGGTCGGCAATCAGCCCCAGCATTTT. The chain recombines TRBV6-1 with TRBJ1-5; 8 nucleotides match TRBD1. After removal of 4 bases from V and 2 bases from J, the junction contained 7 bases not matched to a gene. This CDR3 contains 16 residues. Germline V lookup: CDR1 MNHNS, CDR2 SASEGT.

This chain uses TRBV10-1 with TRBJ2-1, with 9 positions matching TRBD2. The CDR3 is 14 amino acids. V dropped 4 bases and J dropped 5; count of bases not matched to a gene: 3. Germline V gene sequence: CDR1 WNHNN, CDR2 SYGVQD (reference sequence). The DNA of the CDR3 is TGCGCCAGCAGTGGGACTAGCGTAGACAATGAGCAGTTCTTC. Encoded protein: CASSGTSVDNEQFF.

This chain uses TRBV6-5 with TRBJ1-1; a possible D gene is TRBD1 (5 bases). V lost 2 bases to trimming and J lost 5 bases, with 18 bases between them. Germline CDR1 MNHEY, CDR2 SVGAGI. This CDR3 contains 16 residues. The CDR3 is CASSYLYTGVETEAFF. CDR3 coding DNA: TGTGCCAGCAGTTACCTTTATACGGGGGTAGAAACTGAAGCTTTCTTT.

The rearrangement joins TRBV4-1 to TRBJ1-5, with TRBD1 identical over 9 bases. The junction had 10 bases not matched to a gene; V was cut back by 5 bases and J by 5 bases. Germline loops: CDR1 MGHRA, CDR2 YSYEKL. The CDR3 runs 16 residues. The CDR3 sequence: CASSGRQGDFYQPQHF. The CDR3 DNA reads TGCGCCAGCAGCGGCAGACAGGGGGATTTTTATCAGCCCCAGCATTTT.

A few counts support this clone. The chain is built from TRBV18 and TRBJ2-4; no reliable D call. The CDR3 is 14 residues long. The germline V gene has CDR1 KGHSH and CDR2 LQKENI. The germline V and J ends were trimmed by 1 base and 7 bases, with 11 bases remaining between them. The CDR3 sequence is CASSPLSLANIQYF. The CDR3 bases are TGTGCCAGCTCACCACTTTCCCTCGCGAACATTCAGTACTTC.

As for this clone: Other nucleotide sequences in the sample specify the same CDR3. The rearrangement links TRBV3-1 (or the pseudogene TRBV3-2) to TRBJ1-2; the match to TRBD1 covers 7 bases. In germline, CDR1 is LGHDT, CDR2 YNNKEL (reference sequence). CDR3 length: 13 amino acids. The V and J ends lost 5 bases and 8 bases, in that order; junction bases with no gene match: 8. CDR3 residues: CASSTGQARGYTF. In DNA form, the CDR3 reads TGTGCCAGCAGCACAGGACAGGCAAGGGGCTACACCTTC.

As concerns this clone: At the DNA level, this CDR3 is encoded by other sequences in the same sample as well. The V call is TRBV7-9, the J call TRBJ2-7, with D perhaps TRBD1 (5 bases). Germline assignment: CDR1 SEHNR and CDR2 FQNEAQ (reference sequence). With 2 bases removed from V and 5 bases from J, the gap between germline ends came to 10 bases. This CDR3 is built from 13 residues. The CDR3 DNA sequence: TGTGCCAGCAGCTTATCAAGGGGCCACGAGCAGTACTTC. Translated, it gives CASSLSRGHEQYF.

The V gene is TRBV10-3, the J gene TRBJ1-1; D might be TRBD1 (5 bases). With 10 bases removed from V and 4 bases from J, the gap between germline ends came to 16 bases. Germline CDR1 and CDR2: ENHRY and SYGVKD. The length of the CDR3 is 13 residues. CDR3 nucleotides: TGTGCCACCACGGACGGGGGAGGCACTGAAGCTTTCTTT. Translating gives CATTDGGGTEAFF.

The chain uses TRBV5-5 and TRBJ1-5; TRBD1 matches 7 bases. The V and J ends lost 1 base and 5 bases, in that order; junction bases with no gene match: 6. This CDR3 spans 15 amino acids. The V gene's germline CDR1 is SGHKS and CDR2 YYEKEE (reference sequence). The CDR3 DNA follows: TGTGCCAGCAGCTTGAATGGACAGGTTGATCAGCCCCAGCATTTT. It encodes CASSLNGQVDQPQHF.

Details on this clone: The sample has other DNA sequences that encode this CDR3 too. J is TRBJ1-3 and V is TRBV12-3 or TRBV12-4; no reliable D call. The CDR3 has 13 residues. Trimming removed 6 bases at V and 1 base at J, with 7 bases between. The CDR3, as DNA: TGTGCCAGCAGATACTCATCTGGAAACACCATATATTTT. Its protein product is CASRYSSGNTIYF.

V is TRBV9 and J is TRBJ1-4; 8 bases are shared with TRBD1. With 4 bases clipped from V and 5 bases from J, the junction kept 7 bases outside the gene matches. The CDR3 has 15 amino acids. Germline V gene data show CDR1 as SGDLS and CDR2 as YYNGEE. The CDR3 coding sequence is TGTGCCAGCAGCCGGATGACAGGGGAGAATGAAAAACTGTTTTTT. It encodes CASSRMTGENEKLFF.

The CDR3: CASSQSQGGNEQFF. The CDR3 bases are TGTGCCAGTTCGCAGTCGCAGGGGGGAAATGAGCAGTTCTTC. V and J are TRBV28 and TRBJ2-1; D possibly corresponds to TRBD1 (7 bases). This CDR3 contains 14 residues. Deletions cut 9 bases from V and 7 bases from J, with 19 bases between. Germline values: CDR1 MDHEN, CDR2 SYDVKM.

The genes are TRBV4-1 and TRBJ1-1; D perhaps matches TRBD1 (6 bases). The CDR3 contains 12 residues. V lost 4 bases and J lost 7, with 10 bases in between. Germline CDR1 MGHRA, CDR2 YSYEKL. The CDR3 nucleotides read TGCGCCAGCAGCCGAGCGACAGGTGAAGCTTTCTTT. Its translation: CASSRATGEAFF.

This clone was seen just once. The chain couples TRBV11-3 to TRBJ2-2; 13 nucleotides align to TRBD2. This CDR3 spans 17 amino acids. V was pared by 5 bases and J by 3 bases, with 6 bases of the junction left unmatched. Germline V gene sequence: CDR1 SGHNT, CDR2 YENEEA. The chain's CDR3 is CASSLGGLAGDTGELFF. In nucleotides, the CDR3 is TGTGCCAGCAGCCTAGGCGGACTAGCGGGGGACACCGGGGAGCTGTTTTTT.

The chain carries TRBV30 and TRBJ1-6; D is uncertain. Germline assignment: CDR1 GTSNPN and CDR2 SVGIG (reference sequence). Trimming took off 5 bases at V and 9 bases at J, with 14 bases between the two ends. The CDR3 runs 13 residues. The CDR3 spells CAWGESQVSPLHF. The CDR3 nucleotides are TGTGCCTGGGGCGAGAGTCAGGTTTCACCCCTCCACTTT.

CDR3 coding DNA: TGCGCCAGCAGCTTGGCTCAATTAGCGGGACTTACAGATACGCAGTATTTT. Protein sequence: CASSLAQLAGLTDTQYF. The V call is TRBV5-1, the J call TRBJ2-3; 8 bases match TRBD2. The CDR3 covers 17 residues. V was clipped by 0 bases and J by 3 bases; unmatched bases: 9. Germline V CDR1 and CDR2: SGHRS, YFSETQ. The full variable domain, with the rest looked up from reference TRBV5-1 and TRBJ2-3, is KAGVTQTPRYLIKTRGQQVTLSCSPISGHRSVSWYQQTPGQGLQFLFEYFSETQRNKGNFPGRFSGRQFSNSRSEMNVSTLELGDSALYLCASSLAQLAGLTDTQYFGPGTRLTVL.

The V and J genes are TRBV19 and TRBJ1-1; 7 positions agree with TRBD1. Germline CDR1 is LNHDA and CDR2 is SQIVND (reference sequence). With V trimmed by 3 bases and J by 7 bases, 11 bases remained unmatched. This CDR3 spans 15 amino acids. CDR3 region: CASSIGGQRDVEAFF. In nucleotides, the CDR3 is TGTGCCAGTAGTATCGGGGGACAGAGGGATGTTGAAGCTTTCTTT.

The gene calls are TRBV25-1 and TRBJ1-3; D gene ambiguous. The CDR3 has 14 amino acids. V lost 1 base and J 4 bases, leaving 8 bases between the germline ends. From germline, CDR1 is MGHDK and CDR2 SYGVNS. The CDR3 is CASSEWAAGNTIYF. The CDR3 bases are TGTGCCAGCAGTGAATGGGCAGCCGGAAACACCATATATTTT.

Concerning this clone: Different DNA sequences within this sample yield the same CDR3. For the CDR3, the DNA is TGTGCCAGCAGCTTAGACCGCGGAACCGGGGAGCTGTTTTTT. Its translation: CASSLDRGTGELFF. This chain connects TRBV11-3 to TRBJ2-2, with no clear D. The germline CDR1 and CDR2 sequences are SGHNT and YENEEA. CDR3 length: 14 residues. With 0 bases removed from V and 5 bases from J, the gap between germline ends came to 7 bases.

The chain joins TRBV4-1 to TRBJ2-2, with 8 bases aligning to TRBD2. V dropped 3 bases and J dropped 1; count of bases not matched to a gene: 4. Germline CDR1 and CDR2: MGHRA and YSYEKL. CDR3 length: 16 residues. Here the CDR3 reads CASSHGAGGNTGELFF. The CDR3 bases are TGCGCCAGCAGCCACGGGGCGGGGGGGAACACCGGGGAGCTGTTTTTT.